The 19 T cell receptor beta chains below all came from one sample that was sequenced in a study of monozygotic twins with inflammatory bowel disease (dated by TCRdb to about 2019). Receptor libraries were prepared by 5' RACE. Sequencer: Illumina HiSeq 2500. TCRdb reprocessed the reads, reporting each CDR3 protein sequence once and no DNA. The sample has approximately 340,000 distinct CDR3 sequences on record. Around 2% of the sample lies in the top ten. Sequencing was performed on blood. These receptors all come from a human donor with ulcerative colitis or Crohn's disease, or a healthy co-twin of an affected twin (not recorded which).

The rearrangement links TRBV5-1 to TRBJ2-3; TCRdb's D call, TRBD1, is unchecked because there is no DNA. The germline gives CDR1 SGHRS, CDR2 YFSETQ. CDR3 length: 16 residues. CDR3 residues: CASSLNTGIVTDTQYF.

The rearrangement joins TRBV10-3 to TRBJ2-1; the D call of TRBD2 rests on TCRdb alone, since no DNA is present to check it. CDR3 size: 15 residues. The V gene's germline CDR1 is ENHRY and CDR2 SYGVKD. This CDR3 is CAIRAAEGGRNEQFF.

This sequence joins TRBV5-1 and TRBJ2-3; TCRdb's assignment of TRBD1 cannot be checked, as there is no DNA. CDR1 is SGHRS, CDR2 YFSETQ, per germline. The CDR3 runs 16 residues. This CDR3 is CASSARTGGATDTQYF.

The rearrangement links TRBV7-8 to TRBJ2-1; as DNA is missing, the TRBD2 call by TCRdb cannot be tested. Per the germline V gene, CDR1 is SGHVS and CDR2 is FQNEAQ. This CDR3 is 19 amino acids long. CDR3 region: CASSLPSLAGESSYNEQFF.

The rearrangement uses TRBV28 and TRBJ2-1; TCRdb calls TRBD2, which cannot be checked without DNA. This CDR3 comprises 14 residues. The germline V gene encodes CDR1 MDHEN and CDR2 SYDVKM. The CDR3 reads CASSSGLVREEQFF. Full variable domain (remainder filled in from reference TRBV28 and TRBJ2-1): DVKVTQSSRYLVKRTGEKVFLECVQDMDHENMFWYRQDPGLGLRLIYFSYDVKMKEKGDIPEGYSVSREKKERFSLILESASTNQTSMYLCASSSGLVREEQFFGPGTRLTVL.

CDR3 amino acids: CASSNRGDPYEQYF. V is TRBV5-1 and J is TRBJ2-7; TCRdb calls TRBD1, which cannot be checked without DNA. The CDR3 runs to 14 residues. Looked up from germline, CDR1 is SGHRS and CDR2 is YFSETQ.

This chain joins TRBV7-2 and TRBJ1-5; TCRdb designates TRBD1, a call that cannot be tested without DNA. Looked up from germline, CDR1 is SGHTA and CDR2 is FQGNSA. This CDR3 has 17 residues. The CDR3: CASSLKGRQETNQPQHF.

This chain joins TRBV28 and TRBJ2-2; absent DNA, TCRdb's TRBD1 call cannot be checked. Germline V gene lookup returns CDR1 MDHEN and CDR2 SYDVKM. There are 16 residues in the CDR3. The CDR3 protein is CASSSMGPLTTGELFF.

The chain couples TRBV2 to TRBJ2-2; TCRdb picks TRBD2, but there is no DNA to check that call. Germline V CDR1 and CDR2: SNHLY, FYNNEI. The CDR3 totals 15 residues. This CDR3 reads CVGRFGSSLDGELFF.

The J gene is TRBJ1-5, the V gene TRBV12-3 or TRBV12-4. The CDR3 length is 14 residues. The CDR3: CASSLAGFGQPQHF.

The gene calls are TRBV7-8 and TRBJ2-3; as DNA is missing, the TRBD1 call by TCRdb cannot be tested. CDR3 length equals 16 residues. CDR1 and CDR2 (germline): SGHVS, FQNEAQ. The CDR3: CASSLAARGRTDTQYF.

The V and J genes are TRBV5-5 and TRBJ2-3; TCRdb lists TRBD1, though no DNA is available to test this call. Germline-derived CDR1 and CDR2 are SGHKS and YYEKEE (reference sequence). The CDR3 runs to 16 residues. The CDR3 sequence: CASSLASQGSTDTQYF.

This chain uses TRBV7-9 with TRBJ2-7; TCRdb's assignment of TRBD2 cannot be checked, as there is no DNA. The CDR3 consists of 15 residues. Germline CDR1 reads SEHNR; CDR2 reads FQNEAQ (reference sequence). The CDR3 loop reads CASSLTASGDYEQYF. The complete variable domain, with remaining parts taken from reference TRBV7-9 and TRBJ2-7, reads DTGVSQNPRHKITKRGQNVTFRCDPISEHNRLYWYRQTLGQGPEFLTYFQNEAQLEKSRLLSDRFSAERPKGSFSTLEIQRTEQGDSAMYLCASSLTASGDYEQYFGPGTRLTVT.

This chain's CDR3 is CASSFGTSGTDTQYF. The chain couples TRBV7-3 to TRBJ2-3; TCRdb gives TRBD2 as the D gene, but with no DNA this cannot be confirmed. Germline V gives CDR1 SGHTA, CDR2 FQGTGA. The CDR3 runs 15 residues.

The chain has TRBV6-5 and TRBJ1-2; TCRdb's assignment of TRBD1 cannot be checked, as there is no DNA. CDR1 is MNHEY, CDR2 SVGAGI, per germline. The CDR3 is made up of 12 amino acids. This CDR3 is CASSTGRHGYTF.

The gene calls are TRBV15 and TRBJ2-5. Germline values: CDR1 LNHNV, CDR2 YYDKDF (reference sequence). This CDR3 contains 15 residues. The CDR3 reads CATSSAFRGRETQYF. The whole variable domain, remainder taken from reference TRBV15 and TRBJ2-5, is DAMVIQNPRYQVTQFGKPVTLSCSQTLNHNVMYWYQQKSSQAPKLLFHYYDKDFNNEADTPDNFQSRRPNTSFCFLDIRSPGLGDTAMYLCATSSAFRGRETQYFGPGTRLLVL.

The rearrangement uses TRBV12-3 or TRBV12-4 and TRBJ2-1; TCRdb reports TRBD1, a call that lacks DNA to check it against. The CDR3 length is 13 residues. The CDR3 here is CASRLTGGNEQFF.

This chain uses TRBV10-3 with TRBJ2-3; TCRdb's D gene call, TRBD2, goes unchecked for lack of DNA. Germline loops: CDR1 ENHRY, CDR2 SYGVKD. The CDR3 has 14 amino acids. Here the CDR3 reads CAISAGGGTDTQYF.

The rearrangement uses TRBV6-1 and TRBJ2-4; TCRdb lists TRBD1, though no DNA is available to test this call. Germline V lookup: CDR1 MNHNS, CDR2 SASEGT. The CDR3 covers 15 residues. Here the CDR3 reads CASTRGGLPKNIQYF.